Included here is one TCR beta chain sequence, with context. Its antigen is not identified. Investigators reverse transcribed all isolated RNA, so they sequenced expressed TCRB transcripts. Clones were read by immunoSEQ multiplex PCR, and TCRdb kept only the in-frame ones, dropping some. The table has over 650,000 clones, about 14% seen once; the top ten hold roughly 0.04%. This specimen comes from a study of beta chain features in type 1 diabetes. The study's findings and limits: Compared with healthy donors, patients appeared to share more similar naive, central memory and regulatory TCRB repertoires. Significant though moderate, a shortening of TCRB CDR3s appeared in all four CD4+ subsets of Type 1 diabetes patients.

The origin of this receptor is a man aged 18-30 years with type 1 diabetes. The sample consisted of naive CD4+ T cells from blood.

CDR3 amino acids: CASSPRDTHGSGNTIYF. The DNA of the CDR3 is TGTGCCAGCAGCCCCCGGGACACCCATGGGTCTGGAAACACCATATATTTT. The rearrangement uses TRBV9 and TRBJ1-3, with D possibly being TRBD1 (6 bases). The germline V gene encodes CDR1 SGDLS and CDR2 YYNGEE. The CDR3 runs 17 residues. V lost 4 bases to trimming and J lost 1 base, with 18 bases between them.